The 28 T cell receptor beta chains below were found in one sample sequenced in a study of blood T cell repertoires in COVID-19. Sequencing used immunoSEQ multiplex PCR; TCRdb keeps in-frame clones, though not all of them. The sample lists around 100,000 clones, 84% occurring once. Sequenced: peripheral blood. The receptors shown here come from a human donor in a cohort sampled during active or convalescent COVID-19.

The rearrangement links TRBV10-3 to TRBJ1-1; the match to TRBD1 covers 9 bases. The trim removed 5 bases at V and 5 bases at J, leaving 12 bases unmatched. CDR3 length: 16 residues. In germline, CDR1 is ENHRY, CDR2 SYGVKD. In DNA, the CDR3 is TGTGCCATCAGTAACCGGGACAGGGTGGGGAGAACTGAAGCTTTCTTT. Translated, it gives CAISNRDRVGRTEAFF.

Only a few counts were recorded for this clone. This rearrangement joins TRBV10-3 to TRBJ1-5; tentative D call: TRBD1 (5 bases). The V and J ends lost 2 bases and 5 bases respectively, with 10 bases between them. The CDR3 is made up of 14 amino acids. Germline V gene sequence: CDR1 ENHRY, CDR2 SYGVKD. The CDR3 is CAISEAGGDQPQHF. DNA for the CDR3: TGTGCCATCAGTGAGGCGGGGGGGGATCAGCCCCAGCATTTT.

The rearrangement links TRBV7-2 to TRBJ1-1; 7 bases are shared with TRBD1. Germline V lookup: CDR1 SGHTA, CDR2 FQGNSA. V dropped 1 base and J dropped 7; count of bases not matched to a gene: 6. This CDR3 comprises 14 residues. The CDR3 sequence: CASSLGQGVGEAFF. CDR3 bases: TGTGCCAGCAGCTTAGGCCAGGGGGTGGGTGAAGCTTTCTTT. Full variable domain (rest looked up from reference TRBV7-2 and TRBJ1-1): GAGVSQSPSNKVTEKGKDVELRCDPISGHTALYWYRQSLGQGLEFLIYFQGNSAPDKSGLPSDRFSAERTGGSVSTLTIQRTQQEDSAVYLCASSLGQGVGEAFFGQGTRLTVV.

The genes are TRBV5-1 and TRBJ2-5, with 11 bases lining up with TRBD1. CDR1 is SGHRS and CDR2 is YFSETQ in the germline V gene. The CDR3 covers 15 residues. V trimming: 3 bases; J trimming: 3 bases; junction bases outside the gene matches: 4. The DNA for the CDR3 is TGCGCCAGCAGCTCGGACAGGGGGCTCGAAGAGACCCAGTACTTC. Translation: CASSSDRGLEETQYF.

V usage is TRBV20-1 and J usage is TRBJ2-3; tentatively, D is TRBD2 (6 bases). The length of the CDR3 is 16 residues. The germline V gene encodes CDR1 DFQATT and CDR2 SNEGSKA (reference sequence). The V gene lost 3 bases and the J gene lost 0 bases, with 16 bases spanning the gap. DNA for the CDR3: TGCAGTGCTAGTTTGGGGACTTCCACTAGCACAGATACGCAGTATTTT. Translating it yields CSASLGTSTSTDTQYF.

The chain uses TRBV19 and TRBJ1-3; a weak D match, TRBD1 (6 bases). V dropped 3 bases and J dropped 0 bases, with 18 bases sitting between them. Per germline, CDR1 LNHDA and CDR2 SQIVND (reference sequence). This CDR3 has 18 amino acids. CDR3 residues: CASSIIAGAAISGNTIYF. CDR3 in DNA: TGTGCCAGTAGTATCATTGCGGGGGCCGCCATCTCTGGAAACACCATATATTTT.

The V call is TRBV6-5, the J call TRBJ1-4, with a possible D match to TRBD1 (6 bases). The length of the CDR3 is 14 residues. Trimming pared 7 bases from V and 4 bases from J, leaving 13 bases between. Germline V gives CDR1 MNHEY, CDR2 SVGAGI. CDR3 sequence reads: CASTQGYYNEKLFF. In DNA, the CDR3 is TGTGCCAGCACGCAGGGGTACTATAATGAAAAACTGTTTTTT.

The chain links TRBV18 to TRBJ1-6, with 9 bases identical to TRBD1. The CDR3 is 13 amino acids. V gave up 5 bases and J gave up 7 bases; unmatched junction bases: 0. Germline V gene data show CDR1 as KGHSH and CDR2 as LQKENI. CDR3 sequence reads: CASSGQGNSPLHF. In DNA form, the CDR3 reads TGTGCCAGCTCAGGACAGGGGAATTCACCCCTCCACTTT.

For the CDR3, the DNA is TGTGCCAGCTACAGGGGAGGATATAGCAATCAGCCCCAGCATTTT. Translated, it gives CASYRGGYSNQPQHF. The rearrangement links TRBV6-5 to TRBJ1-5; 7 bases are a match to TRBD1. J gave up 0 bases and V 8 bases, and 7 bases lay outside the gene matches. CDR3 size: 15 residues. Germline V gene data show CDR1 as MNHEY and CDR2 as SVGAGI.

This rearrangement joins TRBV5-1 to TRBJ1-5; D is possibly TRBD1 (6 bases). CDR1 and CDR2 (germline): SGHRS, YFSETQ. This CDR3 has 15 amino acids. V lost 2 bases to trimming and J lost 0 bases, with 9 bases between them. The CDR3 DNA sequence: TGCGCCAGCAGCTTCACAGGGAATAGCAATCAGCCCCAGCATTTT. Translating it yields CASSFTGNSNQPQHF.

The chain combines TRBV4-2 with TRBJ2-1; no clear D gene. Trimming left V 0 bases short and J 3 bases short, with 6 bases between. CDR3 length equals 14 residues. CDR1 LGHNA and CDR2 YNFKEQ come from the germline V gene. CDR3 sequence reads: CASSQDYGYNEQFF. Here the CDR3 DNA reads TGTGCCAGCAGCCAAGATTACGGCTACAATGAGCAGTTCTTC.

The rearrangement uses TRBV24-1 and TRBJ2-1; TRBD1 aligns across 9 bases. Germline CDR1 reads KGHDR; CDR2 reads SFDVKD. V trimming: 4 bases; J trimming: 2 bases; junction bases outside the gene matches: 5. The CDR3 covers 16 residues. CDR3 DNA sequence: TGTGCCACCAGTGACCGGACAGGGGACCCCTACAATGAGCAGTTCTTC. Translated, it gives CATSDRTGDPYNEQFF.

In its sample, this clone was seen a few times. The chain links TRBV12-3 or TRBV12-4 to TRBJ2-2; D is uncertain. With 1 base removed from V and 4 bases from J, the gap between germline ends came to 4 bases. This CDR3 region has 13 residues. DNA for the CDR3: TGTGCCAGCAGTTTAGACATCACCGGGGAGCTGTTTTTT. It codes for CASSLDITGELFF.

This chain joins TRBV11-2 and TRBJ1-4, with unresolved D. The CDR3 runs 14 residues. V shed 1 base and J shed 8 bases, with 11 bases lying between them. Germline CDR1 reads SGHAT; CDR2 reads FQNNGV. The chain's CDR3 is CASSLGAVREKLFF. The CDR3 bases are TGTGCCAGCAGCTTAGGGGCAGTTAGGGAAAAACTGTTTTTT.

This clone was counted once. DNA for the CDR3: TGTGCCAGCTCACCGACCCAGGTCCCCTTCTATGGCTACACCTTC. It is translated as CASSPTQVPFYGYTF. This chain joins TRBV18 and TRBJ1-2, with unresolved D. The CDR3 extends over 15 amino acids. The V end was cut by 3 bases, the J end by 4 bases, with 15 bases between. Germline V gene data show CDR1 as KGHSH and CDR2 as LQKENI.

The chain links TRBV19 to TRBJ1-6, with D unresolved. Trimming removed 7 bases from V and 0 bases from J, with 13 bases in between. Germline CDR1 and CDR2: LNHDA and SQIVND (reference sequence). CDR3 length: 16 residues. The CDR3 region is CASKETGFSYNSPLHF. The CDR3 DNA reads TGTGCCAGTAAAGAGACTGGGTTCTCCTATAATTCACCCCTCCACTTT.

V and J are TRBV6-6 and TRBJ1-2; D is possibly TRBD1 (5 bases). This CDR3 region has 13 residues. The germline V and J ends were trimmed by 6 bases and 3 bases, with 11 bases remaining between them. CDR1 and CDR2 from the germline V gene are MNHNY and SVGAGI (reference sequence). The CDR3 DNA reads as TGTGCCAGCAGCCCGGGACTGGACTATGGCTACACCTTC. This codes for CASSPGLDYGYTF.

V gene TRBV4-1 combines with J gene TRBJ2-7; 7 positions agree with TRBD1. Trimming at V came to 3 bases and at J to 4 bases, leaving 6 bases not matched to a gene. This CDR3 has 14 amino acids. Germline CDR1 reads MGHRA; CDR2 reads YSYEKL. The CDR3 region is CASSHTGERYEQYF. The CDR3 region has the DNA TGCGCCAGCAGCCACACAGGGGAGAGGTACGAGCAGTACTTC.

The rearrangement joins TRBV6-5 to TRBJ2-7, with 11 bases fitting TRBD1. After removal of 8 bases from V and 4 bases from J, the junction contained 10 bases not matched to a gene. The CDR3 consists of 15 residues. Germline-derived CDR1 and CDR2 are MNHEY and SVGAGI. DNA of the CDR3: TGTGCCAGCGGGACTCGGACAGGGGGCGGATACGAGCAGTACTTC. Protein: CASGTRTGGGYEQYF.

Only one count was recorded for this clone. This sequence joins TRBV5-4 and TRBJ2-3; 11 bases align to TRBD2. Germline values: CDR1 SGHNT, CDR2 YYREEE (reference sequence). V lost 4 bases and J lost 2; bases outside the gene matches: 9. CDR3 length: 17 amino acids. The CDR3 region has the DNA TGTGCCAGCAGCCCCCGACTAGCGGGGACCTCCACAGATACGCAGTATTTT. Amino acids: CASSPRLAGTSTDTQYF.

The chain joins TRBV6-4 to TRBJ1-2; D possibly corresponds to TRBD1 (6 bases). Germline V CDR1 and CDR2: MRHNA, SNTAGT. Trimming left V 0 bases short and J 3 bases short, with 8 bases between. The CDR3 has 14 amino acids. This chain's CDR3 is CASSDSGGHYGYTF. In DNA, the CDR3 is TGTGCCAGCAGTGACTCAGGGGGTCACTATGGCTACACCTTC.

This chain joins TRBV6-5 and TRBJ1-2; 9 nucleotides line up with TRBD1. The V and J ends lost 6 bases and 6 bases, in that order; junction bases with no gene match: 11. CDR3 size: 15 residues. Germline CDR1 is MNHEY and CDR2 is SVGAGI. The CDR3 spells CASSVNRDRVNGYTF. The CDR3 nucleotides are TGTGCCAGCAGCGTTAACCGGGACAGGGTAAATGGCTACACCTTC.

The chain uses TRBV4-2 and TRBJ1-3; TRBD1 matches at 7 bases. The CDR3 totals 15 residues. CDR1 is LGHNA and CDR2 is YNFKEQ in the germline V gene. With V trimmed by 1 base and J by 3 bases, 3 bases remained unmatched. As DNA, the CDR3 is TGTGCCAGCAGCCAAGCGACAGGGATTGGAAACACCATATATTTT. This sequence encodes CASSQATGIGNTIYF.

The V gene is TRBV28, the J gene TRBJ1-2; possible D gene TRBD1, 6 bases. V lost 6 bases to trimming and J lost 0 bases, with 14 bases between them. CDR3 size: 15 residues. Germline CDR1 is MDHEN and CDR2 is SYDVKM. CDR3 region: CASRVTGSANYGYTF. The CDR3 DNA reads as TGTGCCAGCAGAGTCACAGGGTCCGCTAACTATGGCTACACCTTC.

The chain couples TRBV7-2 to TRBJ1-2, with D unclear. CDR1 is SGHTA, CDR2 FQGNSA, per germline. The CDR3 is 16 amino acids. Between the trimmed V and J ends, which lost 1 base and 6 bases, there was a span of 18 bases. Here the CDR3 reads CASSLGGGGRRNGYTF. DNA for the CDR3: TGTGCCAGCAGCTTAGGGGGTGGAGGCCGCCGCAATGGCTACACCTTC. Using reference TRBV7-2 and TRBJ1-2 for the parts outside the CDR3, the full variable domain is GAGVSQSPSNKVTEKGKDVELRCDPISGHTALYWYRQSLGQGLEFLIYFQGNSAPDKSGLPSDRFSAERTGGSVSTLTIQRTQQEDSAVYLCASSLGGGGRRNGYTFGSGTRLTVV.

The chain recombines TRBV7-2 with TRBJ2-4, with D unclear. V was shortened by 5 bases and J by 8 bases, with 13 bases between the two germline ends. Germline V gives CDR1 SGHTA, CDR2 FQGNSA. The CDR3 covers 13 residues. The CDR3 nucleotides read TGTGCCAGCAGCCTTTGGGTCCGGGACATTCAGTACTTC. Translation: CASSLWVRDIQYF.

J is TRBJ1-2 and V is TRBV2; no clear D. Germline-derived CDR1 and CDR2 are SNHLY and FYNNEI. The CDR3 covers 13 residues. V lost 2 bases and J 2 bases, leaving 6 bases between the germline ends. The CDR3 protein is CASSERGNYGYTF. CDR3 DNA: TGTGCCAGCAGTGAACGCGGGAACTATGGCTACACCTTC.

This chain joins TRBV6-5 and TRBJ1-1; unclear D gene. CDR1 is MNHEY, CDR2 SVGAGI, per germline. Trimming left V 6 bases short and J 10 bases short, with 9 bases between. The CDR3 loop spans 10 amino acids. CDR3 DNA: TGTGCCAGCAGCCTCTCCGGAGCTTTCTTT. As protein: CASSLSGAFF.